This T cell receptor (beta chain) was recovered during a study of somatic mutations in cytotoxic T cells in rheumatoid arthritis. Produced via immunoSEQ multiplex PCR; TCRdb's table is partial and in-frame only. The table has about 14,000 clones, under 85% seen once. The table lists this clone with a few counts. The specimen sequenced was CD8+ T cells sorted from blood. The clonotype was recovered from an adult with rheumatoid arthritis.

CDR3 amino acids: CASGRQGRSPLHF. The CDR3 coding sequence is TGTGCCAGCGGGAGACAGGGGCGTTCACCCCTCCACTTT. The rearrangement links TRBV2 to TRBJ1-6, with 8 bases that match TRBD1. Germline values: CDR1 SNHLY, CDR2 FYNNEI. This CDR3 has 13 amino acids. Trimming at V came to 8 bases and at J to 9 bases, leaving 6 bases not matched to a gene.